The 5 T cell receptor beta chains reported below all come from one sample, sequenced in a study of shared clonotypes between healthy human individuals. CD8 cells classed as naive were CD45RO-negative and positively selected for CCR7, excluding terminally differentiated effector memory CD45RA+ cells. The table came from immunoSEQ multiplex PCR; TCRdb's copy has only in-frame clones and leaves some out. The sample contains nearly 2 million clones, 85% to 95% of which appear only once. The sample was naive CD8+ T cells sorted from blood. The receptors come from a man aged 18-30 years in good health.

With regard to this clone: Other DNA variants within this sample encode the same CDR3. V and J are TRBV6-5 and TRBJ1-2; a weak D match, TRBD1 (5 bases). CDR1 MNHEY and CDR2 SVGAGI come from the germline V gene. This CDR3 has 14 amino acids. The V gene lost 0 bases and the J gene lost 7 bases, with 12 bases spanning the gap. CDR3 bases: TGTGCCAGCAGTTACTCCGGGGCGGGTTCTGGCTACACCTTC. It translates to CASSYSGAGSGYTF.

This chain links TRBV19 with TRBJ2-7; D ambiguous. V was shortened by 3 bases and J by 5 bases, with 17 bases between the two germline ends. This CDR3 spans 15 amino acids. Per germline, CDR1 LNHDA and CDR2 SQIVND (reference sequence). In DNA, the CDR3 is TGTGCCAGTAGTATGCTCCCAATGTTGTGGAACGAGCAGTACTTC. Protein: CASSMLPMLWNEQYF.

The J gene is TRBJ2-7, the V gene TRBV2, with 8 bases aligning to TRBD1. This CDR3 spans 17 amino acids. CDR1 is SNHLY, CDR2 FYNNEI, per germline. With V trimmed by 6 bases and J by 2 bases, 15 bases remained unmatched. Here the CDR3 DNA reads TGTGCCAGCAGGGCCGGGACAGGCCTGGTCGGTACCTACGAGCAGTACTTC. Its protein product is CASRAGTGLVGTYEQYF.

The sample holds a few counts of this clone. The genes are TRBV9 and TRBJ1-2; D is undetermined. CDR1 is SGDLS, CDR2 YYNGEE, per germline. Deletions cut 0 bases from V and 8 bases from J, with 14 bases between. CDR3 length: 14 residues. CDR3 protein: CASSVGADAEGYTF. For the CDR3, the DNA is TGTGCCAGCAGCGTAGGCGCGGATGCGGAGGGCTACACCTTC.

In regard to this clone: This specimen includes other DNA sequences encoding the same CDR3. The chain joins TRBV4-1 to TRBJ2-1, with TRBD1 as a possible D gene (6 bases). The V end lost 1 base, the J end lost 8 bases, and 9 bases lay between the germline ends. Germline V lookup: CDR1 MGHRA, CDR2 YSYEKL. The CDR3 runs 13 residues. CDR3 region: CASSQVGADEQFF. CDR3 in DNA: TGCGCCAGCAGCCAAGTGGGGGCCGATGAGCAGTTCTTC.